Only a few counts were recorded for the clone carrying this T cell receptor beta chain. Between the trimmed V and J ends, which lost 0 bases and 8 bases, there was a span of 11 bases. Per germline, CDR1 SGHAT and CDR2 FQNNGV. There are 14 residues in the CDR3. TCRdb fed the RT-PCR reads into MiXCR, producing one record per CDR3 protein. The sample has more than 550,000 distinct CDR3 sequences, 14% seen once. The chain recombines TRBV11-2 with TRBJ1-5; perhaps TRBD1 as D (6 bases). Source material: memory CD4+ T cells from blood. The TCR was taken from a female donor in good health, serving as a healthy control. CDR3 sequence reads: CASSLDGGLKPQHF. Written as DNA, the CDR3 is TGTGCCAGCAGCTTAGACGGGGGGCTAAAGCCCCAGCATTTT.